The next 19 T cell receptor beta chains were all read from a single sample in a study of T cells in localized non-small cell lung cancer. This table comes from immunoSEQ multiplex PCR, and its TCRdb copy is limited to in-frame clones, with some not included. The sample yields under 45,000 clones, approximately 80% seen once. Specimen: PBMCs, collected before any cancer treatment. The receptor source for this set is a man between 40 and 70 years old with stage II lung adenocarcinoma.

V and J are TRBV10-3 and TRBJ2-2, with 8 positions matching TRBD2. The germline V gene encodes CDR1 ENHRY and CDR2 SYGVKD. V shed 0 bases, J shed 7 bases, and the junction held 4 bases outside the gene matches. CDR3 size: 15 residues. CDR3 in DNA: TGTGCCATCAGTGAGTCGATCGCGGGAGGCGGGGAGCTGTTTTTT. This translates into CAISESIAGGGELFF.

V is TRBV19 and J is TRBJ2-3, with D perhaps matching TRBD2 (5 bases). V lost 4 bases and J 0 bases, leaving 8 bases between the germline ends. The CDR3 runs to 14 residues. Germline V lookup: CDR1 LNHDA, CDR2 SQIVND (reference sequence). CDR3 sequence: CASSSGLSTDTQYF. DNA of the CDR3: TGTGCCAGTAGTAGCGGGCTAAGCACAGATACGCAGTATTTT.

Within the sample, this clone is medium-sized. The chain carries TRBV12-2 and TRBJ2-3; the D segment call TRBD1 is taken from the table without a DNA check. TRBV12-2 is shown as a pseudogene. The CDR3 extends over 16 amino acids. The CDR3 loop is CASRLGHRGEADTQYF. For the CDR3, the DNA is TGTGCAAGTCGCTTGGGCCACAGGGGCGAGGCAGATACGCAGTATTTT.

The chain links TRBV30 to TRBJ1-2, with 10 bases fitting TRBD1. The CDR3 runs 19 residues. Losses at the gene ends were 4 bases for V and 0 bases for J; bases not matched to a gene: 17. The germline CDR1 and CDR2 sequences are GTSNPN and SVGIG (reference sequence). The CDR3 DNA reads TGTGCCTGGACCCCAAGGGGGACAGGGGAAGTGAGGGCTAACTATGGCTACACCTTC. As protein: CAWTPRGTGEVRANYGYTF.

V usage is TRBV6-5 and J usage is TRBJ2-2; D possibly corresponds to TRBD2 (5 bases). The V gene's germline CDR1 is MNHEY and CDR2 SVGAGI. The CDR3 runs 14 residues. Trimming shortened V by 4 bases and J by 5 bases, and 11 bases separated the two germline ends. The CDR3, as DNA: TGTGCCAGCAGTTCCGGGGTTAAAACCGGGGAGCTGTTTTTT. Amino acid sequence: CASSSGVKTGELFF.

This chain uses TRBV7-2 with TRBJ1-1, with 7 bases that match TRBD1. The CDR3 loop spans 14 amino acids. CDR1 and CDR2 (germline): SGHTA, FQGNSA. Trimming at V came to 4 bases and at J to 3 bases, leaving 5 bases not matched to a gene. In DNA, the CDR3 is TGTGCCAGCAGCTCGACAGGGAGAGACACTGAAGCTTTCTTT. This codes for CASSSTGRDTEAFF.

The rearrangement joins TRBV28 to TRBJ1-5; a possible D gene is TRBD1 (5 bases). The CDR3 totals 14 residues. CDR1 is MDHEN and CDR2 is SYDVKM in the germline V gene. The V gene lost 10 bases and the J gene lost 6 bases, with 19 bases spanning the gap. CDR3 amino acids: CAIPPRGAGQPQHF. The CDR3 nucleotides are TGTGCCATTCCCCCAAGGGGCGCGGGTCAGCCCCAGCATTTT.

J is TRBJ2-3 and V is TRBV13; 12 bases fit TRBD2. This CDR3 contains 20 residues. J was trimmed by 2 bases and V by 5 bases; bases with no gene match: 17. Germline V gene data show CDR1 as PRHDT and CDR2 as FYEKMQ (reference sequence). CDR3 sequence (DNA): TGTGCCAGCAGCCAGTACCGTCGGTCTAGCGGGAGGGCCCTCACAGATACGCAGTATTTT. Residues: CASSQYRRSSGRALTDTQYF.

The genes are TRBV6-5 and TRBJ1-5; D gene ambiguous. The CDR3 covers 14 residues. CDR1 MNHEY and CDR2 SVGAGI come from the germline V gene. Trimming took off 0 bases at V and 7 bases at J, with 10 bases between the two ends. Here the CDR3 reads CASSYSDGPQPQHF. DNA for the CDR3: TGTGCCAGCAGTTACTCGGACGGCCCCCAGCCCCAGCATTTT.

The CDR3 nucleotides are TGTGCCAGCAGTCGGACTAGCGGGAGTGGAACCGGGGAGCTGTTTTTT. This gives the protein CASSRTSGSGTGELFF. J is TRBJ2-2 and V is TRBV2; 13 bases are shared with TRBD2. The CDR3 covers 16 residues. Germline trimming cut 5 bases from V and 5 bases from J; bases unmatched to any gene: 5. The germline CDR1 and CDR2 sequences are SNHLY and FYNNEI.

The J gene is TRBJ1-2, the V gene TRBV2, with D unresolved. V dropped 6 bases and J dropped 2 bases, with 13 bases sitting between them. Germline values: CDR1 SNHLY, CDR2 FYNNEI. The CDR3 contains 14 residues. In DNA form, the CDR3 reads TGTGCCAGCAGATTTGGGCACGGGAACTATGGCTACACCTTC. Its protein product is CASRFGHGNYGYTF.

The rearrangement joins TRBV14 to TRBJ1-4; 7 nucleotides align to TRBD1. CDR3 length equals 14 residues. Germline CDR1 and CDR2: SGHDN and FVKESK. Trimming took 4 bases from V and 8 from J; bases not matched to a gene: 7. In nucleotides, the CDR3 is TGTGCCAGCAGCCCGGGAGGGGGCGGCGAAAAACTGTTTTTT. Encoded protein: CASSPGGGGEKLFF.

On this clone: Other DNA sequences in the sample encode the same CDR3. V is TRBV5-1 and J is TRBJ2-5; 9 bases align to TRBD2. J gave up 1 base and V 2 bases, and 0 bases lay outside the gene matches. Germline V gene sequence: CDR1 SGHRS, CDR2 YFSETQ. This CDR3 has 14 residues. DNA of the CDR3: TGCGCCAGCAGCTTAGCGGGAGGCCAAGAGACCCAGTACTTC. This codes for CASSLAGGQETQYF.

This chain connects TRBV6-5 to TRBJ2-5, with 12 bases identical to TRBD2. This CDR3 region has 15 residues. Germline CDR1 is MNHEY and CDR2 is SVGAGI. With V trimmed by 6 bases and J by 4 bases, 6 bases remained unmatched. CDR3 coding DNA: TGTGCCAGCAGCTTACCGACTAGCGGGAGAGAGACCCAGTACTTC. The encoded protein is CASSLPTSGRETQYF.

The chain couples TRBV7-6 to TRBJ2-3; unclear D gene. V was trimmed by 0 bases and J by 6 bases, leaving 1 base between them. The CDR3 has 11 amino acids. Germline values: CDR1 SGHVS, CDR2 FNYEAQ. DNA of the CDR3: TGTGCCAGCAGCTTAGCGGATACGCAGTATTTT. Translation: CASSLADTQYF.

V usage is TRBV5-1 and J usage is TRBJ1-1, with D possibly TRBD1 on 5 matching bases. The CDR3 is 14 residues long. CDR1 is SGHRS and CDR2 is YFSETQ in the germline V gene. V lost 2 bases to trimming and J lost 0 bases, with 8 bases between them. The DNA for the CDR3 is TGCGCCAGCAGCTTTAAGGGGCTGAACACTGAAGCTTTCTTT. As protein: CASSFKGLNTEAFF.

The chain combines TRBV4-2 with TRBJ2-2; 8 nucleotides line up with TRBD2. CDR1 LGHNA and CDR2 YNFKEQ come from the germline V gene. Trimming cost V 1 base and J 4 bases; bases outside gene matches: 14. The CDR3 contains 19 residues. CDR3 amino acids: CASSQVGGGRTRTTGELFF. As DNA, the CDR3 is TGTGCCAGCAGCCAAGTTGGCGGGGGGCGTACCCGTACCACCGGGGAGCTGTTTTTT.

V and J are TRBV5-8 and TRBJ2-7, with D unresolved. The CDR3 is 14 residues long. The germline V and J ends were trimmed by 4 bases and 6 bases, with 17 bases remaining between them. Germline CDR1 SGHTS, CDR2 YDEGEE. The CDR3 DNA is TGTGCCAGCAGCCCCGACATTTTCGGTCTCGAGCAGTACTTC. This gives the protein CASSPDIFGLEQYF.

The gene calls are TRBV9 and TRBJ2-2; D gene ambiguous. The CDR3 is made up of 13 amino acids. Trimming pared 0 bases from V and 5 bases from J, leaving 5 bases between. Germline CDR1 and CDR2: SGDLS and YYNGEE. The CDR3 loop is CASSVATTGELFF. The CDR3 nucleotides read TGTGCCAGCAGCGTAGCTACAACCGGGGAGCTGTTTTTT.